This T cell receptor beta chain was recorded in a study of T-cell memory formation after mild COVID-19 (dated by TCRdb to the early 2020s). The study in broad terms: TCR sequence clusters from the two donors were largely donor specific. T-cell clones expanding and contracting after mild COVID-19 in a couple of donors were tracked by longitudinal TCRalpha and TCRbeta repertoire sequencing. Two young, previously healthy adult volunteers, one female and one male, were included in the cohort.

The data were produced on an Illumina NovaSeq 6000. Using 5'RACE with constant-segment primers, TCRalpha and TCRbeta cDNA libraries were constructed, with sample barcodes and unique molecular identifiers added in the process. RNA was extracted from every sample with Trizol reagent. Library amplification was performed in two PCR steps, and a second sample barcode and Illumina TruSeq adapters were introduced in the second step. The libraries were sequenced on an Illumina NovaSeq using 2 x 150 bp paired-end reads. The authors processed their data as follows. With migec v1.2.7, reads were demultiplexed and then collapsed into UMI-guided consensus sequences. Using mixcr v2.1.11, UMI consensuses were aligned to TRA and TRB V and J templates and then assembled into clonotypes. A clonotype was counted as expanded or contracted only if both edgeR and NoisET called the change significant, with noise models trained on biological replicates. For edgeR calls, a false discovery rate-adjusted p below 0.01 and a log2 fold-change threshold of 1 were applied. As an exploratory analysis of dynamics, max-normalized trajectories of the 1000 most abundant clonotypes were examined by PCA with hierarchical clustering. The CD4 or CD8 phenotype of responding clones was assigned using the separately sequenced CD4+ and CD8+ repertoires. Using fastp trimming at Q25 and MiXCR clonotype assembly, TCRdb reanalyzed the public sequencing data and kept in-frame beta chains. Merged by CDR3 protein, the rows form single entries marked with the most common genes and DNA. It is TCRdb's table, rather than the study itself, that gives the V and J calls and clone size. A total of a few hundred thousand distinct CDR3 sequences appear in this sample, 15% to 20% of them only once. The ten largest clones capture 22% of the sample.

The CDR3 runs 14 amino acids, cysteine and phenylalanine included. Only the CDR3 part of the read is kept: 42 bases, read in frame from the first base. In the germline V gene (reference sequence), CDR1 corresponds to GTSNPN and CDR2 to SVGIG. Ends trimmed: V by 3 bases, J by 8 bases; bases unmatched to a gene: 4. On this clonotype itself: The specificity of this receptor is unknown. Base qualities are not at hand, and no much larger clone is one base apart.

What the work shows at the level of the full study, not this receptor alone: Some responding clones were detected in pre-infection memory, which suggested that pre-existing cross-reactive memory T cells had joined the SARS-CoV-2 response. Clones that contracted from day 15 to 85 showed balanced CD4/CD8 phenotypes, whereas a second wave of clones that expanded from day 15 to 37 leaned towards CD4+. Whether the second-wave clones peaking on day 37 were SARS-CoV-2 specific was not confirmed. The study included only a couple of mild cases, and larger cohorts that include severe cases with pre-infection samples were judged to be necessary. Contracting CD4+ clones were found mainly in CM and EM memory subsets, while CD8+ clones were enriched in EMRA.

Ficoll-Paque density gradient centrifugation was used to isolate PBMCs. The V and J segments used are TRBV30 and TRBJ1-6; 10 central bases correspond to TRBD1. The source is a man aged 18 to 35 who had mild COVID-19 (a few samples of this study predate the infection). The sample titles of this study are shuffled in the database, so cell type and time point are left out; the donor was told from shared clones. Source material: PBMCs or a T cell subset sorted from them (not recorded which). The nucleotides read TGTGCCTGGAGCCGGGACAGGGGTTATTCACCCCTCCACTTT. This codes for CAWSRDRGYSPLHF.